This TCR beta chain was sequenced during a study of beta chain features in type 1 diabetes. General study results and limits: Cells carrying high TCR expression could end up over-represented when cDNA is sequenced.

Only one heparinised blood draw was taken per donor, and its volume averaged about 120 mL. Sorted populations all exceeded 95% purity. About this clone itself: Antigen specificity is unknown.

The whole isolated RNA underwent reverse transcription, so sequencing captured expressed TCRB transcripts. Some clones are missing from TCRdb's copy, which holds only in-frame ones; the method was immunoSEQ multiplex PCR. Of approximately 250,000 clones in the sample, about 14% were seen once. The CDR3 loop spans 14 amino acids. In germline, CDR1 is KGHSH, CDR2 LQKENI. Trimming at V came to 1 base and at J to 8 bases, leaving 3 bases not matched to a gene. This clonotype originated in a woman aged 40-49 years in good health. Sequencing input: naive CD4+ T cells from blood. The chain recombines TRBV18 with TRBJ2-1; 9 bases agree with TRBD1. CDR3 protein: CASSPRTGEDEQFF. The DNA for the CDR3 is TGTGCCAGCTCACCACGGACAGGGGAGGATGAGCAGTTCTTC.